One sample yielded the 18 T cell receptor beta chains listed below, sequenced in a study of T cells in Graves' hyperthyroidism and ophthalmopathy. TCR beta CDR3 regions were amplified from RNA. In the first-round RT-PCR of the TCR CDR3, the HTBI primer set was used. MiXCR, applied by TCRdb to the multiplex PCR reads, yields one record per CDR3 protein. The sample has about 570,000 distinct CDR3 sequences, 46% seen once. Sequenced material: peripheral blood or thyroid tissue (not recorded which). The receptors originated from an adult woman with Graves' disease, either hyperthyroidism or ophthalmopathy (not recorded which).

This clonotype was observed many times. The rearrangement joins TRBV12-3 or TRBV12-4 to TRBJ2-7; no clear D gene. V was shortened by 1 base and J by 3 bases, with 13 bases between the two germline ends. This CDR3 has 15 residues. The CDR3 bases are TGTGCCAGCAGTTTAGGGGCTGCCAGACTCTACGAGCAGTACTTC. This sequence encodes CASSLGAARLYEQYF.

This clonotype appeared many times. The chain joins TRBV7-9 to TRBJ2-5; TRBD1 or TRBD2 may be the D gene (5 bases each). The CDR3 runs 14 residues. V was clipped by 5 bases and J by 5 bases, with 15 bases between them. Germline V gives CDR1 SEHNR, CDR2 FQNEAQ (reference sequence). Written as DNA, the CDR3 is TGTGCCAGCAGCCCTAGCAGGGTGCGGGAGACCCAGTACTTC. It is translated as CASSPSRVRETQYF.

This chain connects TRBV15 to TRBJ1-2; tentative D call: TRBD1 (5 bases). Trimming cost V 3 bases and J 7 bases, with 18 bases left between them. The CDR3 runs to 15 residues. Germline V CDR1 and CDR2: LNHNV, YYDKDF (reference sequence). The CDR3, as DNA: TGTGCCACCAGCAGGACCCTAGGGGCTGACTGTGGCTACACCTTC. Protein: CATSRTLGADCGYTF.

The J gene is TRBJ1-2, the V gene TRBV15, with D possibly being TRBD1 (6 bases). With 6 bases removed from V and 2 bases from J, the gap between germline ends came to 10 bases. This CDR3 spans 13 amino acids. Per the germline V gene, CDR1 is LNHNV and CDR2 is YYDKDF (reference sequence). The CDR3 coding sequence is TGTGCCACCAGTGGGGGCGGCAACTATGGCTACACCTTC. Its protein is CATSGGGNYGYTF.

The chain recombines TRBV5-1 with TRBJ1-1; perhaps TRBD1 as D (6 bases). Germline values: CDR1 SGHRS, CDR2 YFSETQ. The CDR3 consists of 14 residues. V was trimmed by 0 bases and J by 5 bases, leaving 11 bases between them. CDR3 protein: CASSLVGQPTEAFF. The CDR3 nucleotides read TGCGCCAGCAGCTTGGTAGGACAGCCAACTGAAGCTTTCTTT.

The gene calls are TRBV25-1 and TRBJ1-4, with TRBD1 matching 11 bases. Germline assignment: CDR1 MGHDK and CDR2 SYGVNS. Losses at the gene ends were 1 base for V and 7 bases for J; bases not matched to a gene: 8. This CDR3 comprises 17 residues. The CDR3 reads CASSELGQGVISEKLFF. The DNA of the CDR3 is TGTGCCAGCAGTGAATTGGGACAGGGGGTGATAAGTGAAAAACTGTTTTTT.

This chain uses TRBV20-1 with TRBJ1-1; tentatively, D is TRBD1 (6 bases). The ends were cut back, 3 bases at V and 4 bases at J, with 15 bases in the middle. CDR1 and CDR2 (germline): DFQATT, SNEGSKA (reference sequence). The CDR3 runs 14 residues. CDR3 nucleotides: TGCAGTGCTAGTGAGGGGGGAGGGGGCACTGAAGCTTTCTTT. Its protein is CSASEGGGGTEAFF.

The chain has TRBV10-3 and TRBJ1-1; TRBD1 is a possible D gene (5 bases). The CDR3 length is 13 residues. Trimming left V 6 bases short and J 4 bases short, with 12 bases between. The germline CDR1 and CDR2 sequences are ENHRY and SYGVKD. CDR3 nucleotide sequence: TGTGCCATCAGCAGACAGAGCTTCACTGAAGCTTTCTTT. It translates to CAISRQSFTEAFF.

The rearrangement links TRBV20-1 to TRBJ2-1, with 11 positions matching TRBD2. The V gene end was trimmed by 0 bases and the J gene end by 2 bases; junction bases not matched to a gene: 0. The CDR3 loop spans 15 amino acids. Germline-derived CDR1 and CDR2 are DFQATT and SNEGSKA (reference sequence). CDR3 loop: CSARDSGRAYNEQFF. The DNA for the CDR3 is TGCAGTGCTAGAGATAGCGGGAGGGCCTACAATGAGCAGTTCTTC.

This clonotype was seen a few times. The chain is built from TRBV12-3 or TRBV12-4 and TRBJ1-3; D gene unclear. The ends were cut back, 4 bases at V and 0 bases at J, with 7 bases in the middle. The CDR3 spans 14 residues. CDR3: CASSYTRSGNTIYF. The CDR3 coding sequence is TGTGCCAGCAGTTACACCCGCTCTGGAAACACCATATATTTT.

This clonotype was observed at least ten times. The chain is built from TRBV2 and TRBJ2-7; the match to TRBD1 covers 7 bases. Per germline, CDR1 SNHLY and CDR2 FYNNEI. V trimming: 6 bases; J trimming: 4 bases; junction bases outside the gene matches: 3. CDR3 length: 12 residues. CDR3 bases: TGTGCCAGCAGACTGACAGGGTACGAGCAGTACTTC. This translates into CASRLTGYEQYF.

With regard to this clonotype: Possible read error: a much larger clone is one base away. V gene TRBV6-5 combines with J gene TRBJ1-3; 7 nucleotides line up with TRBD1. The J segment lost 2 bases and the V segment lost 9 bases, leaving 4 bases of the junction unmatched. The CDR3 contains 13 residues. Germline CDR1 is MNHEY and CDR2 is SVGAGI. The CDR3 protein is CARTGEAGNTIYF. Here the CDR3 DNA reads TGTGCCAGAACAGGGGAAGCTGGAAACACCATATATTTT.

Comments on this clonotype: The CDR3 does not end in the conserved phenylalanine or tryptophan, so this is likely a read error. V usage is TRBV19 and J usage is TRBJ1-2, with a weak D call TRBD1 (5 bases). The CDR3 consists of 13 residues. CDR1 and CDR2 from the germline V gene are LNHDA and SQIVND (reference sequence). V lost 0 bases and J 9 bases, leaving 11 bases between the germline ends. The CDR3 region has the DNA TGTGCCAGTAGTATAGAGGGGGAGTCCAGCTACACCGTC. This encodes CASSIEGESSYTV.

This clonotype was counted only a few times. The V call is TRBV24-1, the J call TRBJ2-3; no clear D. V gave up 0 bases and J gave up 1 base, with 4 bases separating them. The CDR3 has 14 amino acids. Germline CDR1 and CDR2: KGHDR and SFDVKD. This chain's CDR3 is CATSDLDGTDTQYF. The DNA for the CDR3 is TGTGCCACCAGTGATTTGGACGGCACAGATACGCAGTATTTT.

The V call is TRBV9, the J call TRBJ2-5; a weak D match, TRBD2 (6 bases). Per germline, CDR1 SGDLS and CDR2 YYNGEE. Deletions cut 0 bases from V and 5 bases from J, with 17 bases between. This CDR3 region has 16 residues. The CDR3 DNA is TGTGCCAGCAGCGTAGAGTCTTCGTCTAGCGCCGAGACCCAGTACTTC. Amino acids: CASSVESSSSAETQYF. Looking up the rest from reference TRBV9 and TRBJ2-5 gives the full variable domain: DSGVTQTPKHLITATGQRVTLRCSPRSGDLSVYWYQQSLDQGLQFLIQYYNGEERAKGNILERFSAQQFPDLHSELNLSSLELGDSALYFCASSVESSSSAETQYFGPGTRLLVL.

The chain uses TRBV28 and TRBJ1-5; D not resolved. V was cut by 4 bases and J by 7 bases, with 11 bases left in between. This CDR3 region has 13 residues. Germline V gene sequence: CDR1 MDHEN, CDR2 SYDVKM. The CDR3 loop is CASSWVSGQPQHF. The CDR3 DNA reads as TGTGCCAGCAGTTGGGTAAGCGGGCAGCCCCAGCATTTT. Filled out from reference TRBV28 and TRBJ1-5, the complete variable domain reads DVKVTQSSRYLVKRTGEKVFLECVQDMDHENMFWYRQDPGLGLRLIYFSYDVKMKEKGDIPEGYSVSREKKERFSLILESASTNQTSMYLCASSWVSGQPQHFGDGTRLSIL.

Concerning this clonotype: A much larger clone lies one base from this, so it may be a read error. This chain connects TRBV20-1 to TRBJ2-7; D possibly uses TRBD1 or TRBD2 (5 bases each). V lost 1 base and J 7 bases, leaving 8 bases between the germline ends. This CDR3 region has 11 residues. Germline CDR1 is DFQATT and CDR2 is SNEGSKA (reference sequence). The CDR3 nucleotides are TGCAGTGCTAGAGGGGGGTGGGAGCAGTACTTC. It is translated as CSARGGWEQYF.

This chain uses TRBV30 with TRBJ1-5, with D tentatively TRBD1 (6 bases). The V gene lost 5 bases and the J gene lost 7 bases, with 15 bases spanning the gap. The V gene's germline CDR1 is GTSNPN and CDR2 SVGIG (reference sequence). The CDR3 covers 13 residues. As DNA, the CDR3 is TGTGCCTGGTTCCAGGGGCAGGGACAGCCCCAGCATTTT. Translating it yields CAWFQGQGQPQHF.